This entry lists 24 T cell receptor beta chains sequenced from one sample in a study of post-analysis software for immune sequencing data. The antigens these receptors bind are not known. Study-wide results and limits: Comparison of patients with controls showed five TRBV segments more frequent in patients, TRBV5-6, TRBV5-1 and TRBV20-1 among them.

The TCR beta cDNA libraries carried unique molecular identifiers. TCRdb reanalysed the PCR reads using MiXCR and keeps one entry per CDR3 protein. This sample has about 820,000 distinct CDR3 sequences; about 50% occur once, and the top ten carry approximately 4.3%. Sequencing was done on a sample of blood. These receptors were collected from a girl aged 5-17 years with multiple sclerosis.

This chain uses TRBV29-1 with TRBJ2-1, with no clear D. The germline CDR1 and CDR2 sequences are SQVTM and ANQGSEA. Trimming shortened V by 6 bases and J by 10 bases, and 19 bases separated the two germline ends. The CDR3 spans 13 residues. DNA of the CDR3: TGCAGCGTGGCCGAAATACAAGATAGCGAGCAGTTCTTC. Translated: CSVAEIQDSEQFF.

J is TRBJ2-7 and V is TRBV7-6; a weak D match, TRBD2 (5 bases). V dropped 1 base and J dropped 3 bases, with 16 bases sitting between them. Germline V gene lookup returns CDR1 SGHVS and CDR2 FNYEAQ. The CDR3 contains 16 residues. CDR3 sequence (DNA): TGTGCCAGCAGCTTAGAGGGCGGGCGACGGAACTACGAGCAGTACTTC. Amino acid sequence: CASSLEGGRRNYEQYF.

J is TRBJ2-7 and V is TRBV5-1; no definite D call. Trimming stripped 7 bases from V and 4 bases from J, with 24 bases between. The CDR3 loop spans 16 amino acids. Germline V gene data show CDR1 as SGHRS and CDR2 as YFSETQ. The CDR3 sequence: CASSRTPGSTFYEQYF. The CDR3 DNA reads TGCGCCAGCTCCAGGACCCCGGGCTCCACCTTTTACGAGCAGTACTTC. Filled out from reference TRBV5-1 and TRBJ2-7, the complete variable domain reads KAGVTQTPRYLIKTRGQQVTLSCSPISGHRSVSWYQQTPGQGLQFLFEYFSETQRNKGNFPGRFSGRQFSNSRSEMNVSTLELGDSALYLCASSRTPGSTFYEQYFGPGTRLTVT.

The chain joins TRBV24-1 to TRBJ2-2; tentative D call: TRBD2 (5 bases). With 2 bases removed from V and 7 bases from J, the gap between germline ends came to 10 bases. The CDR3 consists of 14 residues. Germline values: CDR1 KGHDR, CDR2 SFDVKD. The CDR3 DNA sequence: TGTGCCACCAGTGATTCCGACGCGGGCGGGGAGCTGTTTTTT. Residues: CATSDSDAGGELFF.

The CDR3 DNA reads as TGTGCCAGCAGCTTATCCCTAAGGCGTGAGTACACTGAAGCTTTCTTT. Amino acids: CASSLSLRREYTEAFF. This chain joins TRBV7-3 and TRBJ1-1; D remains ambiguous. Germline CDR1 and CDR2: SGHTA and FQGTGA. Deletions cut 2 bases from V and 3 bases from J, with 16 bases between. The CDR3 loop spans 16 amino acids.

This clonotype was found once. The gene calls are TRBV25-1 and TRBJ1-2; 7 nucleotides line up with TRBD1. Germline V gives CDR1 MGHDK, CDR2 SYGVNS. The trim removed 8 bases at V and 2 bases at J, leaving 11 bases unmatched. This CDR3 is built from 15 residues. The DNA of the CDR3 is TGTGCCAGCCGAAATTCCGGGACAGTCAACTATGGCTACACCTTC. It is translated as CASRNSGTVNYGYTF.

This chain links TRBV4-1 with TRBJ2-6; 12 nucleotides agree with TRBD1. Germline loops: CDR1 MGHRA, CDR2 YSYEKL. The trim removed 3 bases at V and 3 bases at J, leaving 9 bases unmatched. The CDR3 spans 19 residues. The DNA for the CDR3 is TGCGCCAGCAGCCAGCCGGGACAGGGGGCGAACCATGGGGCCAACGTCCTGACTTTC. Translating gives CASSQPGQGANHGANVLTF.

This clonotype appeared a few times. Here the CDR3 reads CASSLDRGSNEQYF. CDR3 DNA sequence: TGCGCCAGCAGCTTGGACAGGGGGAGCAACGAGCAGTACTTC. The chain couples TRBV5-1 to TRBJ2-7; TRBD1 aligns across 8 bases. Germline lookup yields CDR1 SGHRS and CDR2 YFSETQ. V was pared by 0 bases and J by 5 bases, with 4 bases of the junction left unmatched. The CDR3 sequence is 14 residues long.

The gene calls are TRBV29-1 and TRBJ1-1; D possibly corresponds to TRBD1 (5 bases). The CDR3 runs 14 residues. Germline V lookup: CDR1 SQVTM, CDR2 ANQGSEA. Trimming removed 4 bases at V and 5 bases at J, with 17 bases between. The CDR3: CSVGSELRETEAFF. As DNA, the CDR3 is TGCAGCGTTGGCTCTGAACTCAGGGAAACTGAAGCTTTCTTT.

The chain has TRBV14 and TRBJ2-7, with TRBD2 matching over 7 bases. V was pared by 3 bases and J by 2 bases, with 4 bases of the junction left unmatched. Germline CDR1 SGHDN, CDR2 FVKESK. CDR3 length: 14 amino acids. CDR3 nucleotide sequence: TGTGCCAGCAGCCATTCAGCGGGACCCTACGAGCAGTACTTC. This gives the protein CASSHSAGPYEQYF.

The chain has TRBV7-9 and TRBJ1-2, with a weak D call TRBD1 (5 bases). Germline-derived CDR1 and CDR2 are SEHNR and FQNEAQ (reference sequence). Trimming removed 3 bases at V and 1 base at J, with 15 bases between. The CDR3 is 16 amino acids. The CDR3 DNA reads TGTGCCAGCAGCTTCCCTACGGGAGGGGTTAACTATGGCTACACCTTC. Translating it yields CASSFPTGGVNYGYTF.

CDR3 protein: CASSLEQANYGYTF. Here the CDR3 DNA reads TGTGCCAGCAGCTTAGAACAGGCTAACTATGGCTACACCTTC. This chain joins TRBV7-2 and TRBJ1-2; possible D gene TRBD1, 5 bases. Per the germline V gene, CDR1 is SGHTA and CDR2 is FQGNSA. Trimming removed 1 base at V and 0 bases at J, with 6 bases between. The CDR3 is 14 amino acids.

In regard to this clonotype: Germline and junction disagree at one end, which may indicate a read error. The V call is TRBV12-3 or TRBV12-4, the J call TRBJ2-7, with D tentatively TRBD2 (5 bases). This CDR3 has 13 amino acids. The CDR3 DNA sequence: TGTGCCGGCAGCGGACCGAACTCCTACGAGCAGTACTTC. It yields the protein CAGSGPNSYEQYF.

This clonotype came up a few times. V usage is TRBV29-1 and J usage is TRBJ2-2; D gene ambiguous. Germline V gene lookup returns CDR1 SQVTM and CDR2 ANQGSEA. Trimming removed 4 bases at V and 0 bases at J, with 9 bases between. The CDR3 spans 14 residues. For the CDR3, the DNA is TGCAGCGTTGTAGAAGGTCCGAACACCGGGGAGCTGTTTTTT. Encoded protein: CSVVEGPNTGELFF.

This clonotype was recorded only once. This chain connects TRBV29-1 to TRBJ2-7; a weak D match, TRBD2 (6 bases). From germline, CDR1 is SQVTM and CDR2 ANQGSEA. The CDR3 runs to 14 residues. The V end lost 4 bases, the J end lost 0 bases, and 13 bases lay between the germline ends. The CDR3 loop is CSVGSGGLSYEQYF. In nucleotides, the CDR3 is TGCAGCGTTGGTAGCGGCGGGCTCTCCTACGAGCAGTACTTC.

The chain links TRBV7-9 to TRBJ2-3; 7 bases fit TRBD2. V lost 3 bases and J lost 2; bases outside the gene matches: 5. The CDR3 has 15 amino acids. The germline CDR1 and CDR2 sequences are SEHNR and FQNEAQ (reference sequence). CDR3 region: CASSFQRGLTDTQYF. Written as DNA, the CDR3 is TGTGCCAGCAGCTTTCAGCGGGGCCTCACAGATACGCAGTATTTT.

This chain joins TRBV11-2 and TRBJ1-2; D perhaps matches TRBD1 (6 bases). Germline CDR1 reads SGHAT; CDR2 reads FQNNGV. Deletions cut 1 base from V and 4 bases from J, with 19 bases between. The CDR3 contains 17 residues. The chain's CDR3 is CASSLAAGGANRYGYTF. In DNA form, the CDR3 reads TGTGCCAGCAGCTTAGCCGCGGGGGGGGCGAATCGCTATGGCTACACCTTC.

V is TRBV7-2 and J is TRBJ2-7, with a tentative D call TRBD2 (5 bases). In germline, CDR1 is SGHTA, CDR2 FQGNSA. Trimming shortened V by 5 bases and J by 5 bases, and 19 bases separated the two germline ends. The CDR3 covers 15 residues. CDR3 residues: CASSISPGISDEQYF. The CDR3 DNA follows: TGTGCCAGCAGCATCTCTCCAGGTATTAGCGACGAGCAGTACTTC.

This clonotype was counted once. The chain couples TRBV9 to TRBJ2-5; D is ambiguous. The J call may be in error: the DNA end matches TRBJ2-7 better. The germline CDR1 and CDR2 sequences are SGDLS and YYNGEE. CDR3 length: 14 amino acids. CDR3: CASSVGPWTYEQYF. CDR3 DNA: TGTGCCAGCAGCGTAGGCCCGTGGACCTACGAGCAGTACTTC.

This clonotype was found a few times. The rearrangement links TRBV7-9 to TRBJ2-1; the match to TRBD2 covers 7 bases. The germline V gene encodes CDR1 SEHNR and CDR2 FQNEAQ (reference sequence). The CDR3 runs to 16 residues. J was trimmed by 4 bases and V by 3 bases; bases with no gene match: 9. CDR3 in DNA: TGTGCCAGCAGCTTTTACGGGTCTAGCGGATACAATGAGCAGTTCTTC. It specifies CASSFYGSSGYNEQFF.

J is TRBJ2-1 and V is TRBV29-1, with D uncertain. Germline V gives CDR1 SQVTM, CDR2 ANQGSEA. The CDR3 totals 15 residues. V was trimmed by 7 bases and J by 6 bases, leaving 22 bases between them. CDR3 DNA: TGCAGCGCTTTGGGGTCCGCTTTTCTTGGCAATGAGCAGTTCTTC. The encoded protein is CSALGSAFLGNEQFF.

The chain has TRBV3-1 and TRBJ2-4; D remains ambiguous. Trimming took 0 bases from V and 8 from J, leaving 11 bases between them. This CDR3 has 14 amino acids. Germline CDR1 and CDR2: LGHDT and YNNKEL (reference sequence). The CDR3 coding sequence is TGTGCCAGCAGCCAAGAGGGCCGCACTCACATTCAGTACTTC. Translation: CASSQEGRTHIQYF. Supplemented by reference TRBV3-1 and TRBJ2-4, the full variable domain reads DTAVSQTPKYLVTQMGNDKSIKCEQNLGHDTMYWYKQDSKKFLKIMFSYNNKELIINETVPNRFSPKSPDKAHLNLHINSLELGDSAVYFCASSQEGRTHIQYFGAGTRLSVL.

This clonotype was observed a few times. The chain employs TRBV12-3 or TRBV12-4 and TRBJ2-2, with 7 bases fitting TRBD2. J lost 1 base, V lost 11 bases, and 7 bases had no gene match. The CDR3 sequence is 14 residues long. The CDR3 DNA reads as TGTGCCGGCCGGTCTAGCGGGAACACCGGGGAGCTGTTTTTT. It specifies CAGRSSGNTGELFF.

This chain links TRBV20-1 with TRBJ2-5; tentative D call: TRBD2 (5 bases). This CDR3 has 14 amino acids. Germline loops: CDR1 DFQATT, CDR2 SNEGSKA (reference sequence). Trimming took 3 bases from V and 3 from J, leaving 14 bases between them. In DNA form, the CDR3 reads TGCAGTGCTAGTACCTTCCGAGCGGAAGAGACCCAGTACTTC. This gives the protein CSASTFRAEETQYF.